The present TCR beta chain was sequenced within a study of T cell responses to AZD1222 COVID-19 vaccine. Findings of the study overall: Just 5 or 6 AZD1222 recipients tested seropositive at baseline. Once two AZD1222 doses were given, Spike-specific TCR breadth and depth went up. In a largely white British group with more females than males, clonal diversity was possibly underestimated.

As for this clone: Its cognate antigen is unknown.

CDR3 length: 14 residues. Trimming removed 2 bases from V and 4 bases from J, with 8 bases in between. Germline values: CDR1 LNHNV, CDR2 YYDKDF (reference sequence). Clones were read by immunoSEQ multiplex PCR, and TCRdb kept only the in-frame ones, dropping some. This table has 110,000 or so clones, approximately 90% appearing once. This clonotype originated in an adult in good health. This chain links TRBV15 with TRBJ2-2; D gene uncertain. Sequencing used peripheral blood, obtained on day 0 of AZD1222 vaccination. This CDR3 is CATSRLIGTGELFF. DNA for the CDR3: TGTGCCACCAGCAGACTGATCGGCACCGGGGAGCTGTTTTTT.